The T cell receptor (beta chain) described here comes from a study of OX40 agonist ivuxolimab in advanced cancers. Overall study: Prior anti-PD-1, anti-PD-L1 or anti-CTLA-4 therapy was allowed; over 30% had some. Study-wide findings and caveats: CD8+ T cells showed, on average, more clonal expansion than CD4+ cells.

Some clones are missing from TCRdb's copy, which holds only in-frame ones; the method was immunoSEQ multiplex PCR. The table shows approximately 81,000 clones, with approximately 84% occurring only once. V lost 4 bases and J 0 bases, leaving 3 bases between the germline ends. The CDR3 spans 13 residues. CDR1 is MRHNA and CDR2 is SNTAGT in the germline V gene. For this clone: Its antigen is still unknown.

The source material was CD4+ or CD8+ T cells sorted from blood, sampled in a trial of the OX40 agonist ivuxolimab. The chain uses TRBV6-4 and TRBJ2-2; D ambiguous. The TCR comes from an adult with an advanced solid tumor such as melanoma, head and neck, liver or kidney cancer. DNA for the CDR3: TGTGCCAGCAGTGTGTCGAACACCGGGGAGCTGTTTTTT. Protein sequence: CASSVSNTGELFF.